The rows below give T cell receptor beta chains drawn from one sample of a study of shared clonotypes between healthy human individuals. Here immunoSEQ multiplex PCR was the method, and the copy in TCRdb shows in-frame clones only, minus some. The table has around 750,000 clones, approximately 74% seen once. Material for sequencing was memory CD4+ T cells sorted from blood. The receptors stem from a woman in her thirties in good health. Both conserved end residues are part of each CDR3. D genes are given only for firm matches. Expanded clones are given a class, and other clones once, few, many or no size at all.

J | V | length | D | size | DNA | CDR3
TRBJ1-5 | TRBV28 | 15 | NA | once | TGTGCCAGCAGGTCCGCAGGGTCGGGCAATCAGCCCCAGCATTTT | CASRSAGSGNQPQHF
TRBJ1-4 | TRBV28 | 15 | NA | NA | TGTGCCAGCACCTTCGCCGCGGGGAGTAATGAAAAACTGTTTTTT | CASTFAAGSNEKLFF
TRBJ2-1 | TRBV19 | 14 | NA | NA | TGTGCCAGTAGGGGACAAGGGCTAACCAATGAGCAGTTCTTC | CASRGQGLTNEQFF
TRBJ1-2 | TRBV28 | 11 | NA | few | TGTGCCAGCGGCGGGAACTATGGCTACACCTTC | CASGGNYGYTF
TRBJ2-6 | TRBV18 | 16 | NA | NA | TGTGCCAGCACGCCGTTCCAGGCCCCTGGGGCCAACGTCCTGACTTTC | CASTPFQAPGANVLTF
TRBJ1-2 | TRBV7-8 | 16 | NA | NA | TGTGCCAGCAGCTTAGCCTGGACAGAGAGAGGGTATGGCTACACCTTC | CASSLAWTERGYGYTF
TRBJ2-3 | TRBV11-2 | 15 | NA | NA | TGTGCCAGCAGCTTAGGCAGGGCCCGCACAGATACGCAGTATTTT | CASSLGRARTDTQYF
TRBJ2-7 | TRBV6-5 | 16 | NA | NA | TGTGCCAGCAGTTACTCTCTGTCGGAGAGCTCCTACGAGCAGTACTTC | CASSYSLSESSYEQYF
TRBJ2-3 | TRBV7-9 | 16 | TRBD2 | few | TGTGCCAGCAGCCTCGGACTAGCGGGATTCACAGATACGCAGTATTTT | CASSLGLAGFTDTQYF
TRBJ2-7 | TRBV20-1 | 11 | NA | NA | TGCAGTGCTGCCCGTCTATACGAGCAGTACTTC | CSAARLYEQYF
TRBJ2-2 | TRBV29-1 | 13 | NA | NA | TGCAGCGTTGGAGGGCTTAGCACCGGGGAGCTGTTTTTT | CSVGGLSTGELFF
TRBJ2-3 | TRBV5-1 | 12 | NA | NA | TGCGCCAGCAGCACCGGAACAGATACGCAGTATTTT | CASSTGTDTQYF
TRBJ2-4 | TRBV19 | 16 | TRBD1 | NA | TGTGCCAGTAGTACTCAGGGGGCTTTGGCCAAAAACATTCAGTACTTC | CASSTQGALAKNIQYF
TRBJ1-4 | TRBV6-1 | 15 | TRBD1 | once | TGTGCCAGCAGCGAGTGGACAGGGTTCGGTGAAAAACTGTTTTTT | CASSEWTGFGEKLFF
TRBJ2-3 | TRBV18 | 13 | NA | once | TGTGCCAGCAATGGACATCGCACAGATACGCAGTATTTT | CASNGHRTDTQYF
TRBJ2-1 | TRBV2 | 14 | NA | NA | TGTGCCAGCGCGAGTGGATTCTCCTACAATGAGCAGTTCTTC | CASASGFSYNEQFF
TRBJ2-7 | TRBV29-1 | 13 | NA | NA | TGCAGCGCCGTGGGAGGGGACACATACGAGCAGTACTTC | CSAVGGDTYEQYF
TRBJ2-1 | TRBV18 | 11 | NA | few | TGTGCCACTGCTAAAGTCAATGAGCAGTTCTTC | CATAKVNEQFF
TRBJ2-5 | TRBV9 | 16 | NA | NA | TGTGCCAGCAGCGTAGACGAAGGGGGAGTGTGGGAGACCCAGTACTTC | CASSVDEGGVWETQYF
TRBJ1-5 | TRBV5-1 | 16 | NA | NA | TGCGCCAGCAGCCCCGGGGACGATAATAGCAATCAGCCCCAGCATTTT | CASSPGDDNSNQPQHF
TRBJ2-2 | TRBV7-9 | 14 | NA | NA | TGTGCCAGCAATAGCCAGGAGGGGAACGGGGAGCTGTTTTTT | CASNSQEGNGELFF
TRBJ2-7 | TRBV30 | 14 | NA | many | TGTGCCTGGAGCCGTACCAGACAGTCCTACGAGCAGTACTTC | CAWSRTRQSYEQYF
TRBJ1-2 | TRBV5-4 | 14 | NA | NA | TGTGCCAGCAGCTTGGATGGAGGGACTACCGGCTACACCTTC | CASSLDGGTTGYTF
TRBJ1-5 | TRBV6-5 | 13 | NA | NA | TGTGCCAGCAGTTACAGGGAAAATCAGCCCCAGCATTTT | CASSYRENQPQHF
TRBJ2-2 | TRBV27 | 13 | NA | few | TGTGCCAGCAGCATCCGGGGCACCGGGGAGCTGTTTTTT | CASSIRGTGELFF
TRBJ2-3 | TRBV9 | 14 | NA | NA | TGTGCCAGCAGCGTAGAGGTCTTCTGGGATACGCAGTATTTT | CASSVEVFWDTQYF
TRBJ2-1 | TRBV29-1 | 16 | TRBD2 | NA | TGCAGCGCCCGCGGGGGAGCGGGACCAAGCTACAATGAGCAGTTCTTC | CSARGGAGPSYNEQFF
TRBJ2-2 | TRBV30 | 16 | TRBD1 | few | TGTGCCGGCGACAGGGGGACGATGAGGGAGCGTGGGGAGCTGTTTTTT | CAGDRGTMRERGELFF
TRBJ2-2 | TRBV30 | 14 | NA | many | TGTGCCTGGAGTTGGAGGGGGTACACCGGGGAGCTGTTTTTT | CAWSWRGYTGELFF
TRBJ1-1 | TRBV13 | 15 | TRBD1 | NA | TGTGCCAGCAGCGGCAGGGGGAACATGAACACTGAAGCTTTCTTT | CASSGRGNMNTEAFF
TRBJ1-3 | TRBV6-1 | 14 | NA | few | TGTGCCAGCAGCCGGGACATTAAGGAAAACACCATATATTTT | CASSRDIKENTIYF
TRBJ2-7 | TRBV6-1 | 15 | TRBD2 | NA | TGTGCCAGCAGTGTACTAGCGAGCAGCTCCTACGAGCAGTACTTC | CASSVLASSSYEQYF
TRBJ1-5 | TRBV27 | 14 | NA | NA | TGTGCCAGCAGCTCCTACAGGACCAATCAGCCCCAGCATTTT | CASSSYRTNQPQHF
TRBJ2-1 | TRBV7-9 | 17 | TRBD2 | once | TGTGCCAGCAGCTTAGATTTTACTAGCGGGAGGAACAATGAGCAGTTCTTC | CASSLDFTSGRNNEQFF
TRBJ2-5 | TRBV5-4 | 14 | TRBD1 | NA | TGTGCCAGCAGCTACAGGGGGCGGCAGGAGACCCAGTACTTC | CASSYRGRQETQYF
TRBJ2-3 | TRBV28 | 13 | TRBD1 | NA | TGTGCCAGCCGGACAGGGGTTTTGGGTACGCAGTATTTT | CASRTGVLGTQYF